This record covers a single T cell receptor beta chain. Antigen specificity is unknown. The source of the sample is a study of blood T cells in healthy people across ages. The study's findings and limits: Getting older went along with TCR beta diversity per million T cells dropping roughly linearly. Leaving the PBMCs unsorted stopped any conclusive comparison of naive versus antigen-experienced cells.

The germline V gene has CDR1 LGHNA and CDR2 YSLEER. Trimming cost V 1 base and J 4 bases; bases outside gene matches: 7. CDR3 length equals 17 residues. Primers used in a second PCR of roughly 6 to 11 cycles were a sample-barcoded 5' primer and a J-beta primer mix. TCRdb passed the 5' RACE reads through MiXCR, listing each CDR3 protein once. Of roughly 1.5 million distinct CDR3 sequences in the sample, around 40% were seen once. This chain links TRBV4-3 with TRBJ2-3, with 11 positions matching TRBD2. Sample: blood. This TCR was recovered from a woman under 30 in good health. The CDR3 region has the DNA TGCGCCAGCAGCCAAGGGGAAGGGACTAGCGGTGCAGATACGCAGTATTTT. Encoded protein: CASSQGEGTSGADTQYF.